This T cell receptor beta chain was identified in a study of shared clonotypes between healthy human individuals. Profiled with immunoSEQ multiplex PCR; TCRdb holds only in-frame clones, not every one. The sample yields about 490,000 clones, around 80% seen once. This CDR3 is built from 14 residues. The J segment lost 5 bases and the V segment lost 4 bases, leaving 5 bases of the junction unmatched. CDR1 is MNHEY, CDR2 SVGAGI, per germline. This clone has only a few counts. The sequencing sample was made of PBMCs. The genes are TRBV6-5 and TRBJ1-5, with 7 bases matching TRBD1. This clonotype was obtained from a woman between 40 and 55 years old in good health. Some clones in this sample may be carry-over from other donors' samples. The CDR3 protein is CASSSRQGYQPQHF. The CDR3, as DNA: TGTGCCAGCAGTTCGAGACAGGGCTATCAGCCCCAGCATTTT.